The T cell receptor beta chain described here comes from a study of T-cell reconstitution after alpha-beta-depleted transplantation in children. Study-level points and caveats: Several hundred expanded graft clones reportedly supplied alpha-beta T cells about two months after transplant.

As it was prepared, the TCRbeta library received unique molecular identifiers. TCRdb analysed the PCR reads with MiXCR anew, one entry per CDR3 protein. This table has around 240,000 distinct CDR3 sequences, approximately 8% appearing once. Germline CDR1 reads SGHTA; CDR2 reads FQGTGA. V was pared by 1 base and J by 7 bases, with 11 bases between. The CDR3 totals 13 residues. With regard to this clonotype: Its antigen is unidentified.

This TCR came from a male patient aged 10 to 17 who had a stem cell transplant for acute lymphoblastic leukemia, so the T cells may come from the graft donor. The sequencing used PBMCs, mostly from graft donor cells, collected 180 days after TCRalphabeta/CD19-depleted stem cell transplant. The chain couples TRBV7-3 to TRBJ2-7; D may match TRBD1 or TRBD2 (6 bases each). CDR3 DNA: TGTGCCAGCAGCTTAAGAGGGGGGTGGGAGCAGTACTTC. Translating gives CASSLRGGWEQYF. The full variable domain, rest sourced from reference TRBV7-3 and TRBJ2-7, is GAGVSQTPSNKVTEKGKYVELRCDPISGHTALYWYRQSLGQGPEFLIYFQGTGAADDSGLPNDRFFAVRPEGSVSTLKIQRTERGDSAVYLCASSLRGGWEQYFGPGTRLTVT.